These 3 T cell receptor beta chains were sequenced from one sample in a study of vaccination effects on CD4 cells after COVID-19. No antigen has been identified for these receptors. Profiling relied on immunoSEQ multiplex PCR, and the TCRdb table lists in-frame clones only, not all of them. Found here are about 31,000 clones, about 72% of them singletons; the top ten hold 28%. Before sequencing, viral peptide pools were used by the ViraFEST assay to expand antigen-specific CD4+ T cells. Having been cultured for roughly 10 days, the cells underwent CD4+ T cell isolation. The sequencing used CD4+ T cells from PBMCs cultured with HCoV-229E spike peptides, collected before COVID-19 vaccination. Receptors originate from a human donor who received a COVID-19 vaccine.

V is TRBV5-1 and J is TRBJ2-7; TRBD1 might be the D (6 bases). Germline V gives CDR1 SGHRS, CDR2 YFSETQ. V lost 0 bases to trimming and J lost 0 bases, with 7 bases between them. The CDR3 runs to 14 residues. Written as DNA, the CDR3 is TGCGCCAGCAGCTTGGCAGGGGACTCCTACGAGCAGTACTTC. Encoded protein: CASSLAGDSYEQYF.

CDR3 amino acids: CASSQVSGLRAEAFF. For the CDR3, the DNA is TGTGCCAGCAGCCAAGTATCCGGTCTGAGGGCTGAAGCTTTCTTT. The chain employs TRBV14 and TRBJ1-1; D is unresolved. The V end lost 1 base, the J end lost 6 bases, and 15 bases lay between the germline ends. CDR3 size: 15 residues. Looked up from germline, CDR1 is SGHDN and CDR2 is FVKESK.

The chain has TRBV15 and TRBJ2-7, with 7 bases fitting TRBD1. This CDR3 contains 14 residues. V shed 6 bases and J 1 base; nucleotides not matched to a gene: 6. Germline-derived CDR1 and CDR2 are LNHNV and YYDKDF (reference sequence). DNA of the CDR3: TGTGCCACCAGGGCCGCAGGGGGATCCTACGAGCAGTACTTC. Residues: CATRAAGGSYEQYF.